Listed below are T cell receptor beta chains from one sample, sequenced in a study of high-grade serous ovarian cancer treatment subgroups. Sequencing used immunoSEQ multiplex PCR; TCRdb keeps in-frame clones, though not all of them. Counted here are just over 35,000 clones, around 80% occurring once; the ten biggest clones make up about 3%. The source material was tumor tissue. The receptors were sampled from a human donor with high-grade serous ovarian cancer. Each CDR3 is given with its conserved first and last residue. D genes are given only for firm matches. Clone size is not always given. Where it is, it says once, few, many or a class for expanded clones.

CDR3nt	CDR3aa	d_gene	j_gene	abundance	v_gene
TGCGCCAGCAGCCCCCAGACAGGCCAAGAGACCCAGTACTTC	CASSPQTGQETQYF	.	TRBJ2-5	.	TRBV5-1
TGTGCCAGCAGTCTAAGACGTAACACCGGGGAGCTGTTTTTT	CASSLRRNTGELFF	.	TRBJ2-2	few	TRBV27
TGTGCCAGCAGTTTATGGGAAGGGAACGAGCAGTACTTC	CASSLWEGNEQYF	.	TRBJ2-7	.	TRBV27
TGTGCCAGCAGCCCGGGACAGGGTCGCTACACCTTC	CASSPGQGRYTF	TRBD1	TRBJ1-2	.	TRBV7-2
TGTGCCAGCAGCTTAAATAGGGGGACGGGCGGCTACACCTTC	CASSLNRGTGGYTF	.	TRBJ1-2	.	TRBV13
TGTGCCAGCAGATCGACAGGCGAACTATATGGCTACACCTTC	CASRSTGELYGYTF	.	TRBJ1-2	.	TRBV6-5
TGTGCCAGCAGCTCGACCCCCTACGAGCAGTACTTC	CASSSTPYEQYF	.	TRBJ2-7	few	TRBV27
TGTGCCAGCAGCTTACTTCGAGAGATGAAGAACACTGAAGCTTTCTTT	CASSLLREMKNTEAFF	.	TRBJ1-1	.	TRBV7-2
TGTGCCAGCAGCTTAGCCAGGAACACTGAAGCTTTCTTT	CASSLARNTEAFF	.	TRBJ1-1	.	TRBV11-3
TGTGCCACCAGCATTCTAGGACAGGGCAATCAGCCCCAGCATTTT	CATSILGQGNQPQHF	TRBD1	TRBJ1-5	.	TRBV15
TGTGCCAGCAGTTTCGAGCGGACCCACGACGAGCAGTACTTC	CASSFERTHDEQYF	.	TRBJ2-7	.	TRBV28
TGTGCCAGCAGCTCCCCCGGGGAGCAGTTCTTC	CASSSPGEQFF	.	TRBJ2-1	.	TRBV11-2
TGTGCCAGCGGCCCCCGCACCACCCATGAGCAGTTCTTC	CASGPRTTHEQFF	.	TRBJ2-1	.	TRBV7-9
TGTGCCAGCAGCTTGGATGGCGCTGAAGCTTTCTTT	CASSLDGAEAFF	.	TRBJ1-1	.	TRBV5-6
TGTGCCAGCAGGACGGGAGGGGGCAATGAGCAGTTCTTC	CASRTGGGNEQFF	TRBD2	TRBJ2-1	.	TRBV5-6
TGCGCCAGCAGTCCCCACAGGGGGAATTCACCCCTCCACTTT	CASSPHRGNSPLHF	TRBD1	TRBJ1-6	.	TRBV10-2
TGTGCCTGGAGTGTAGGGACCGGTTATGGCTACACCTTC	CAWSVGTGYGYTF	.	TRBJ1-2	once	TRBV30
TGCAGTGCTAGACAGTTCTACGAGCAGTACTTC	CSARQFYEQYF	.	TRBJ2-7	.	TRBV20-1
TGCGCCAGCAGCCCTGTGGGGATCTCCTACGAGCAGTACTTC	CASSPVGISYEQYF	.	TRBJ2-7	.	TRBV5-1
TGTGCCACCAGCTCCCAGGGAACCGGGGAGCTGTTTTTT	CATSSQGTGELFF	.	TRBJ2-2	.	TRBV15
TGTGCCAGCAGCTTAGTCCCAGGCTCCTACAATGAGCAGTTCTTC	CASSLVPGSYNEQFF	.	TRBJ2-1	.	TRBV7-2
TGTGCCTGGAGTAGGAGGAGTGGGGACGAGCAGTACTTC	CAWSRRSGDEQYF	.	TRBJ2-7	.	TRBV30
TGTGCCAGCAGTTACTCGGGGGGCGCAAGGGGCTACACCTTC	CASSYSGGARGYTF	.	TRBJ1-2	medium-sized	TRBV6-5
TGTGCCAGCAGTGGCGGGACAGGCAATCAGCCCCAGCATTTT	CASSGGTGNQPQHF	TRBD1	TRBJ1-5	.	TRBV7-8
TGCGCCAGCAGCCAAGATCCACGGTCGGACAATGAGCAGTTCTTC	CASSQDPRSDNEQFF	.	TRBJ2-1	.	TRBV4-3
TGTGCCAGCAGCTTAGCGGGACAGGGCCATGAGCAGTTCTTC	CASSLAGQGHEQFF	TRBD1	TRBJ2-1	once	TRBV7-9
TGTGCCAGCAGCTTGACTGTAACAGATACGCAGTATTTT	CASSLTVTDTQYF	.	TRBJ2-3	.	TRBV6-5